The subject of this entry is one TCR beta chain. Antigen specificity is unknown. Time point defined: blood 2 weeks post-SBRT. Treatment specified: 15 Gy SBRT to primary tumor, nephrectomy 4 weeks later. The tumor was a clear cell renal cell carcinoma. This entry is derived from a study of radiation and T cells in renal cell carcinoma. The wider study: Nephrectomy followed 15 Gy stereotactic body radiation by 4 weeks. Findings and limits, study-wide: Pretreatment tumor biopsies were lacking, so baseline clonotypes are unknown. Top tumor clonotypes rose in blood 2 weeks post-radiation, then contracted.

The repertoire was sequenced with immunoSEQ multiplex PCR; TCRdb's copy has only in-frame clones and lacks some. The data contain tens of thousands of clones, about 86% of them singletons. The TCR comes from a woman aged 45-60 years with renal cell carcinoma. Here the sequenced sample was blood, taken from a patient whose treatment included radiotherapy and nephrectomy.

CDR3 nucleotides: TGTGCCAGCAGTTTTTACGGGGGGCAAGAAAAACTGTTTTTT. This codes for CASSFYGGQEKLFF. V usage is TRBV28 and J usage is TRBJ1-4, with a tentative D call TRBD1 (6 bases). The V end lost 3 bases, the J end lost 8 bases, and 13 bases lay between the germline ends. This CDR3 is 14 amino acids long. Germline CDR1 reads MDHEN; CDR2 reads SYDVKM. Drawing the rest from reference TRBV28 and TRBJ1-4, the complete variable domain is DVKVTQSSRYLVKRTGEKVFLECVQDMDHENMFWYRQDPGLGLRLIYFSYDVKMKEKGDIPEGYSVSREKKERFSLILESASTNQTSMYLCASSFYGGQEKLFFGSGTQLSVL.